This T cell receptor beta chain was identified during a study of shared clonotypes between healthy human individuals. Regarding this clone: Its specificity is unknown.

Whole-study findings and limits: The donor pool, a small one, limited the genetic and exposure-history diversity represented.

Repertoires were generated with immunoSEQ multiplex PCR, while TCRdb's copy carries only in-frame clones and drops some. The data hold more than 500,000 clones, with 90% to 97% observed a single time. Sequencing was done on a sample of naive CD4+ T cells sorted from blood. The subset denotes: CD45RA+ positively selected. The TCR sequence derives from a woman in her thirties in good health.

CDR3 bases: TGTGCCAGTTCTTTGGACTTTGATAAATACAATGAGCAGTTCTTC. Translated: CASSLDFDKYNEQFF. The chain has TRBV19 and TRBJ2-1, with D maybe TRBD2 (5 bases). V gave up 8 bases and J gave up 4 bases, with 18 bases separating them. Germline values: CDR1 LNHDA, CDR2 SQIVND (reference sequence). The CDR3 contains 15 residues.